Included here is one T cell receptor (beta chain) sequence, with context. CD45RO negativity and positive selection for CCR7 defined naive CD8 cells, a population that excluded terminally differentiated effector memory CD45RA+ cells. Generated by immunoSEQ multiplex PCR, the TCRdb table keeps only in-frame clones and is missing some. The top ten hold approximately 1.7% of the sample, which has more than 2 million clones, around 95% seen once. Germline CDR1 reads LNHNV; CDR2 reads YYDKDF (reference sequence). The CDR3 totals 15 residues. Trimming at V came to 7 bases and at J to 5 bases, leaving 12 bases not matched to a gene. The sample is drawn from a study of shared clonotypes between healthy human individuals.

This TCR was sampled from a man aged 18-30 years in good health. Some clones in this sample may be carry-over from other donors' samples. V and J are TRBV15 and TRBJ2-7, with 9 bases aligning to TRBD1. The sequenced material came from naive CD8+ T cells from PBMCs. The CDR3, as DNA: TGTGCCACCAAACCCTCCGGGACAGGGAAAAACGAGCAGTACTTC. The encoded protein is CATKPSGTGKNEQYF.